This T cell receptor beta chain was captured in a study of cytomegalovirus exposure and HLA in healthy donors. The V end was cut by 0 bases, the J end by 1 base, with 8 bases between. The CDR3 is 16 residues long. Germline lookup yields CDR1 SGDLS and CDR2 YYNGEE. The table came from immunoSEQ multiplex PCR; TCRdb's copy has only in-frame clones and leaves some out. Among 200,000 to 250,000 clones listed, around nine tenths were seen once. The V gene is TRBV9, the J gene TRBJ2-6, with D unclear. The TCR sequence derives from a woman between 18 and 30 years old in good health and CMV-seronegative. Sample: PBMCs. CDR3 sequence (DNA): TGTGCCAGCAGCGTAGCCTGGCAGTCTGGGGCCAACGTCCTGACTTTC. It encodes CASSVAWQSGANVLTF.